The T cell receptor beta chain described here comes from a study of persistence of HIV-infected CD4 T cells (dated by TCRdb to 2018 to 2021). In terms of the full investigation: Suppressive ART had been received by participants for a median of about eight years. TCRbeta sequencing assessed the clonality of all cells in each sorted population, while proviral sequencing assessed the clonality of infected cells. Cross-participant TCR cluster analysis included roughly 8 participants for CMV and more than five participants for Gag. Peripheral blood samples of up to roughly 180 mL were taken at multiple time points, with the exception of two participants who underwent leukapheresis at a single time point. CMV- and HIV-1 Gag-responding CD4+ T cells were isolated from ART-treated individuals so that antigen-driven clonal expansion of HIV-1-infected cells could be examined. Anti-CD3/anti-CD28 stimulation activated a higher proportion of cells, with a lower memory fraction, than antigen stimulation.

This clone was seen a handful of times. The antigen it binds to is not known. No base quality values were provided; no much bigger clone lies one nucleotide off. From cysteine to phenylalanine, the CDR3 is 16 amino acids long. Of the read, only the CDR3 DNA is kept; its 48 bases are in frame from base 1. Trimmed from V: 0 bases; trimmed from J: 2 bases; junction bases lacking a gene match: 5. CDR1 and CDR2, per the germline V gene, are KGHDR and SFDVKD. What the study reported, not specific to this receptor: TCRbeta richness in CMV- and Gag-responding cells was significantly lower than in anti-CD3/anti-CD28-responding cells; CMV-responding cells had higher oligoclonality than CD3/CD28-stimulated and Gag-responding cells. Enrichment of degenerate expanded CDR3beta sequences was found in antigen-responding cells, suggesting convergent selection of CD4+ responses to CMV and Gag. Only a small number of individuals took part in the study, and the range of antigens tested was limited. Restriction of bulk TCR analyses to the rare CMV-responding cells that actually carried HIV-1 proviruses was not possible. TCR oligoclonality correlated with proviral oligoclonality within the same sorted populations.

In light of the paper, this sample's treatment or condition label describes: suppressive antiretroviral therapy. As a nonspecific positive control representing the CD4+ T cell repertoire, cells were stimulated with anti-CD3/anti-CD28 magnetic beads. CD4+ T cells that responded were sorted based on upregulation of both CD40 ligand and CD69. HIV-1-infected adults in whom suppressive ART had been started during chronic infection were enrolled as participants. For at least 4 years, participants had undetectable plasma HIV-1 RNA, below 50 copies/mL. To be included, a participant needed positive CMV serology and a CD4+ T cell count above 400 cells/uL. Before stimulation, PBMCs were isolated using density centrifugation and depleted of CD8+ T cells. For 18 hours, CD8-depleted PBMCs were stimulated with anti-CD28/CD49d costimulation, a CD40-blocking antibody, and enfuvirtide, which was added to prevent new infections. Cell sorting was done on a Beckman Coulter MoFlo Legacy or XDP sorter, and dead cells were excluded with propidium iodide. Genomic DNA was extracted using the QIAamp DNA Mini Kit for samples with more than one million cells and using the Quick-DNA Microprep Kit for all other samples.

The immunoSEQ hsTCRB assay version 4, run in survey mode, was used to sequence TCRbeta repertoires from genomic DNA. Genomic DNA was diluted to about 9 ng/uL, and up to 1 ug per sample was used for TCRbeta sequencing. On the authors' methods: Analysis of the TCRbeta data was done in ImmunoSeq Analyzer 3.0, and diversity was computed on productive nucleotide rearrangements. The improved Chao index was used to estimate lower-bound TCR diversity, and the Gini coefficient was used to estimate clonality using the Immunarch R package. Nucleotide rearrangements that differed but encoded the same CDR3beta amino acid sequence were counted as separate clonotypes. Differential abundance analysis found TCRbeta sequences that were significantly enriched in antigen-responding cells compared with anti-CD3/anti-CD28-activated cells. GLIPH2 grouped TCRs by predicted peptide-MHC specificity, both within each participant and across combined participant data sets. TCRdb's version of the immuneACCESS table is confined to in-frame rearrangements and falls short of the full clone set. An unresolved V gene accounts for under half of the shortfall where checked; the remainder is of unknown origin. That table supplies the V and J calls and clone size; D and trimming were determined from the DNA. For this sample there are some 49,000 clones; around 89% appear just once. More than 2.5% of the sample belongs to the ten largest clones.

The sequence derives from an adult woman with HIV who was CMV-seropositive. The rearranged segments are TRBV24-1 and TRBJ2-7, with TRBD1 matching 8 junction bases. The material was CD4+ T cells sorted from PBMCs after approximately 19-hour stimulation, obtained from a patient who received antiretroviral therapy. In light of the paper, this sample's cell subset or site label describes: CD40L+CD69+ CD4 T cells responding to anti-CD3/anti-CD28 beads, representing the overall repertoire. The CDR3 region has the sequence CATSDLPRQGPYEQYF. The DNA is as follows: TGTGCCACCAGTGATTTGCCCAGACAGGGGCCCTACGAGCAGTACTTC.